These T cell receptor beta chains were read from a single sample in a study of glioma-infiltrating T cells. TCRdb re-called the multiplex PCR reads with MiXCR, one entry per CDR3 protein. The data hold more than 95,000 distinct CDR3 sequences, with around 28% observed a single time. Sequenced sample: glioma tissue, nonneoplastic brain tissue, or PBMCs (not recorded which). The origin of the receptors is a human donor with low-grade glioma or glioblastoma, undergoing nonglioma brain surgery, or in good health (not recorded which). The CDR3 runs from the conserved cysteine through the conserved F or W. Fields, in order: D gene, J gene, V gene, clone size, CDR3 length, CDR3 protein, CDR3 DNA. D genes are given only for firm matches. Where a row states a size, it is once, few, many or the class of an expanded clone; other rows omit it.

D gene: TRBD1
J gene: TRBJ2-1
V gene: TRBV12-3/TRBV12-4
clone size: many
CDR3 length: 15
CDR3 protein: CASSYGTGGPNEQFF
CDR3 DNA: TGTGCCAGCAGTTATGGGACAGGGGGCCCCAATGAGCAGTTCTTC

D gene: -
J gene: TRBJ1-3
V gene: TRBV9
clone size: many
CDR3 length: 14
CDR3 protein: CASSVQLSGNTIYF
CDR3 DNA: TGTGCCAGCAGCGTACAACTCTCTGGAAACACCATATATTTT

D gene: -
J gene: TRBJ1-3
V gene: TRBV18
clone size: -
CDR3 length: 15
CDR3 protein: CASSPRTRAGNTIYF
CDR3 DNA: TGTGCCAGCTCACCAAGGACCAGGGCTGGAAACACCATATATTTT

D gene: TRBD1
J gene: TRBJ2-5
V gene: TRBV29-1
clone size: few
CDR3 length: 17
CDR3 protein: CSVEVLSQGRRQETQYF
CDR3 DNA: TGCAGCGTTGAAGTTTTATCACAGGGGCGGAGGCAAGAGACCCAGTACTTC

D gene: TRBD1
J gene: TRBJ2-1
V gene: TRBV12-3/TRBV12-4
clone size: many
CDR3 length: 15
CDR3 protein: CASSHYRTQGDEQFF
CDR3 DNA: TGTGCCAGCAGTCACTACCGGACTCAGGGGGATGAGCAGTTCTTC

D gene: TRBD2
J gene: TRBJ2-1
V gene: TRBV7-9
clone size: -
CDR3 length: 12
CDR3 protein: CASSFSGGEQFF
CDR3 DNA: TGTGCCAGCAGCTTTAGCGGGGGGGAGCAGTTCTTC

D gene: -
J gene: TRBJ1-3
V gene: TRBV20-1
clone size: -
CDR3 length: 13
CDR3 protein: CSARDFSGNIIYF
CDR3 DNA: TGCAGTGCGCGGGACTTCTCTGGAAACATTATATATTTT

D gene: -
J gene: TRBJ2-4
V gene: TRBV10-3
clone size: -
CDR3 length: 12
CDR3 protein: CAIKGEGDIQYF
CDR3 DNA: TGTGCCATCAAGGGGGAAGGGGACATTCAGTACTTC

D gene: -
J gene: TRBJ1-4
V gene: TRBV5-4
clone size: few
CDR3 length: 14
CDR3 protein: CASSPGQINEKLFF
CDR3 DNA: TGTGCCAGCAGCCCTGGACAGATTAATGAAAAACTGTTTTTT

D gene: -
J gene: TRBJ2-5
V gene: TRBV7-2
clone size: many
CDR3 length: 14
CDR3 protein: CASSLAGAGETQYF
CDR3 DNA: TGTGCCAGCAGCTTAGCTGGGGCGGGTGAGACCCAGTACTTC

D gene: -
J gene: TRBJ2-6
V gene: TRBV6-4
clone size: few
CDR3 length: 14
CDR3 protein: CASSPQGGANVLTF
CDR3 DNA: TGTGCCAGCAGCCCCCAGGGGGGGGCCAACGTCCTGACTTTC

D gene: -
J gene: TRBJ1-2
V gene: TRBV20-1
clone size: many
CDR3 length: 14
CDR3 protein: CSARQQTLNYGYTF
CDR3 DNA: TGCAGTGCTCGCCAACAAACTCTTAACTATGGCTACACCTTC

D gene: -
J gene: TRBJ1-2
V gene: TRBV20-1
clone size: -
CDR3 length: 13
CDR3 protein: CSAREAAPMGYTF
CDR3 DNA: TGCAGTGCTAGAGAAGCCGCCCCGATGGGCTACACCTTC

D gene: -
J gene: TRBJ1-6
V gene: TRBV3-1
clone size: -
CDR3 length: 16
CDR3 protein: CASGREGSSYNSPLHF
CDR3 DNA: TGTGCCAGCGGTCGAGAGGGGAGCTCCTATAATTCACCCCTCCACTTT

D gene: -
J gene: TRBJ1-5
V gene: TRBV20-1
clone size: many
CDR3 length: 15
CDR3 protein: CSAQLPGSGNQPQHF
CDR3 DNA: TGCAGTGCTCAACTCCCAGGTTCAGGGAATCAGCCCCAGCATTTT

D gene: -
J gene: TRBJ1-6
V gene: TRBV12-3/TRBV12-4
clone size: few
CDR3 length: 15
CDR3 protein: CASAPSSSYNSPLHF
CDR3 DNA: TGTGCCAGCGCTCCCAGTAGCTCCTATAATTCACCCCTCCACTTT

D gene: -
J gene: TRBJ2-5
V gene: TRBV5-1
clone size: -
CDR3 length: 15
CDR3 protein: CASSFERLGQETQYF
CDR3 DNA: TGCGCCAGCAGCTTTGAGCGGCTAGGACAAGAGACCCAGTACTTC

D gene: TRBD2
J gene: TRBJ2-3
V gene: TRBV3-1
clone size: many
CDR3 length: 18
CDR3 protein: CASSPLLPGLANLNTQYF
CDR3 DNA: TGTGCCAGCAGCCCCTTATTACCGGGACTAGCGAACTTGAATACGCAGTATTTT

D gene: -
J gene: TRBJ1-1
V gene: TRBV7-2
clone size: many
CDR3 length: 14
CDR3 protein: CASSLDRRNTEAFF
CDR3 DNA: TGTGCCAGCAGCTTAGATAGGAGGAACACTGAAGCTTTCTTT

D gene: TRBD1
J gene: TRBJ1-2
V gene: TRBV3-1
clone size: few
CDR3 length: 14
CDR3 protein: CASSMRDRENGYTF
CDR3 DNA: TGTGCCAGCAGCATGCGGGACAGGGAAAATGGCTACACCTTC

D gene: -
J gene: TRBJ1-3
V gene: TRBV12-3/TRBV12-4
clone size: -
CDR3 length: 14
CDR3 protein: CASTPEPSGNTIYF
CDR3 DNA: TGTGCCAGCACCCCTGAACCCTCTGGAAACACCATATATTTT

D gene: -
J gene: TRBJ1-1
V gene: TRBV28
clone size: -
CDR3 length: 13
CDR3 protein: CASSFRLNTEAFF
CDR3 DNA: TGTGCCAGCAGTTTCAGACTGAACACTGAAGCTTTCTTT

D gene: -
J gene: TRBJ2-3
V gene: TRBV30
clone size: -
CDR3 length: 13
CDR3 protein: CAWSQQNTDTQYF
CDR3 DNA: TGTGCCTGGAGCCAGCAGAACACAGATACGCAGTATTTT

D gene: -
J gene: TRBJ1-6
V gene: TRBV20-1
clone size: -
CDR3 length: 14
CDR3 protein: CSARDRGQNSPLHF
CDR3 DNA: TGCAGTGCTAGAGATCGTGGACAGAATTCACCCCTCCACTTT

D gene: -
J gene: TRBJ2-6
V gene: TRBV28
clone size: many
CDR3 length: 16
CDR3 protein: CASSFGTALGANVLTF
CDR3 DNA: TGTGCCAGCAGTTTTGGGACCGCTCTCGGGGCCAACGTCCTGACTTTC

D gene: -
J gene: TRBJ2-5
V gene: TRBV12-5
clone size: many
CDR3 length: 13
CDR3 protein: CASGLDGVETQYF
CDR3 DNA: TGTGCTAGTGGTTTGGACGGAGTAGAGACCCAGTACTTC

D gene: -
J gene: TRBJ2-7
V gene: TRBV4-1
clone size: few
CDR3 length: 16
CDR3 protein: CASSQDLREIVYEQYF
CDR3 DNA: TGCGCCAGCAGCCAAGATCTTAGGGAAATAGTGTACGAGCAGTACTTC

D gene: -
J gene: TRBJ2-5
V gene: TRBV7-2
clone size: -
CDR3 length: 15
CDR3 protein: CAITSQLRGDETQYF
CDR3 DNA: TGTGCCATCACCTCACAGCTTAGGGGGGACGAGACCCAGTACTTC

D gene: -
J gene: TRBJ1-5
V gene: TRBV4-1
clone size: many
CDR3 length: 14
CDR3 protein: CASSQEGLNQPQHF
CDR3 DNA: TGCGCCAGCAGCCAAGAGGGATTAAATCAGCCCCAGCATTTT

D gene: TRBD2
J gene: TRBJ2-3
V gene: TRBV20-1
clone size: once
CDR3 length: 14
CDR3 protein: CSARRRTSTETQYF
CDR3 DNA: TGCAGTGCTAGGCGCAGGACTAGCACAGAGACCCAGTATTTT